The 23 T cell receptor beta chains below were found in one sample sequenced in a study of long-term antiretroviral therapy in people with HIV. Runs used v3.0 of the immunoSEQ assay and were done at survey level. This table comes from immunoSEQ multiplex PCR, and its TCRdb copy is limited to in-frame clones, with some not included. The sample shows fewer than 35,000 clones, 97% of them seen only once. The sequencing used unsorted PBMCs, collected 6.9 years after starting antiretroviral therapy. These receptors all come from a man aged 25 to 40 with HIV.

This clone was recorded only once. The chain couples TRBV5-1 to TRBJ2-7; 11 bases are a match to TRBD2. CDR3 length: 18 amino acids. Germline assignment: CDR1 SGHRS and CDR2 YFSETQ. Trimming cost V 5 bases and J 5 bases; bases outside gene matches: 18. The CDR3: CASSRKQGGSGRANEQYF. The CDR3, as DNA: TGCGCCAGCAGTCGGAAACAGGGGGGTAGCGGGAGGGCAAACGAGCAGTACTTC.

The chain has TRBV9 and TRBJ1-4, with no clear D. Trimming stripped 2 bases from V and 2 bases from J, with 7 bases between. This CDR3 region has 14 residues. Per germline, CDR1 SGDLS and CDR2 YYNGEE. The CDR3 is CASSVGLTNEKLFF. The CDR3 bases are TGTGCCAGCAGCGTCGGTCTTACTAATGAAAAACTGTTTTTT.

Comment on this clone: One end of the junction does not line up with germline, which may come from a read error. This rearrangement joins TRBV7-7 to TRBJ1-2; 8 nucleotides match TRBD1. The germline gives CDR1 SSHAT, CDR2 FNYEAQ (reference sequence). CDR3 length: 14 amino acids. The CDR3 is CASSSDRGRYGYTF. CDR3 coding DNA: TGTGCTAGCAGCTCCGACAGGGGAAGGTATGGCTACACCTTC.

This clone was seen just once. The chain's CDR3 is CATRTAGGGYTF. CDR3 in DNA: TGTGCCACCCGAACGGCCGGAGGTGGCTACACCTTC. The V gene is TRBV2, the J gene TRBJ1-2, with no clear D. The CDR3 has 12 residues. The germline gives CDR1 SNHLY, CDR2 FYNNEI. With 10 bases removed from V and 7 bases from J, the gap between germline ends came to 16 bases.

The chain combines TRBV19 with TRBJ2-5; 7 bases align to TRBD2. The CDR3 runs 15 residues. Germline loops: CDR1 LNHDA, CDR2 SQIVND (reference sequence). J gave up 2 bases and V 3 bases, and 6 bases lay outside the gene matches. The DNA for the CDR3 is TGTGCCAGTAGTATTTTCTGGGGGGGACAAGAGACCCAGTACTTC. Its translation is CASSIFWGGQETQYF.

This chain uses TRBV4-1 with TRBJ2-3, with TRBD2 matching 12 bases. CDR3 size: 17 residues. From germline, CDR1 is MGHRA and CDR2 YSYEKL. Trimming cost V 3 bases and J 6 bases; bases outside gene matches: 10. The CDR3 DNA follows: TGCGCCAGCAGCCATCAAGGACTAGCGGGGCCGAGGGATACGCAGTATTTT. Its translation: CASSHQGLAGPRDTQYF.

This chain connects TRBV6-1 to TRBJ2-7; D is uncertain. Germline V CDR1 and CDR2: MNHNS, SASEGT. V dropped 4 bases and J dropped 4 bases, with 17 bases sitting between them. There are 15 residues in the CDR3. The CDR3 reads CASSAIFGPPYEQYF. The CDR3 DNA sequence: TGTGCCAGCAGTGCAATCTTCGGGCCTCCTTACGAGCAGTACTTC.

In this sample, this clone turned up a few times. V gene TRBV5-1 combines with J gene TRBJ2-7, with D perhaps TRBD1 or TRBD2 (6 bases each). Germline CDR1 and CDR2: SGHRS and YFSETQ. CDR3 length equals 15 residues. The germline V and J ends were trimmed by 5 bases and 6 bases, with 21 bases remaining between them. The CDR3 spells CASRPEGGTSGEQYF. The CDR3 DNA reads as TGCGCCAGCAGACCGGAAGGGGGGACATCAGGCGAGCAGTACTTC.

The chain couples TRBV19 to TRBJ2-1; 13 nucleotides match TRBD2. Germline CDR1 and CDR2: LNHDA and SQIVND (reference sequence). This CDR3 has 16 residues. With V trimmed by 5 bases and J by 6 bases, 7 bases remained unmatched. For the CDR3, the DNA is TGTGCCAGTAGTCGGACTAGCGGGAGAGGTACCAATGAGCAGTTCTTC. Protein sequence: CASSRTSGRGTNEQFF.

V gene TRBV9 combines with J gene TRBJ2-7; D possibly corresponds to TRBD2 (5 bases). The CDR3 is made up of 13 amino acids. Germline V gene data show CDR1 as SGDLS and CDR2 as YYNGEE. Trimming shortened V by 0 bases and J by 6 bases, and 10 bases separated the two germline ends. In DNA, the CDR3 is TGTGCCAGCAGCGTAGGGCCAGAGGGCGAGCAGTACTTC. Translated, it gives CASSVGPEGEQYF.

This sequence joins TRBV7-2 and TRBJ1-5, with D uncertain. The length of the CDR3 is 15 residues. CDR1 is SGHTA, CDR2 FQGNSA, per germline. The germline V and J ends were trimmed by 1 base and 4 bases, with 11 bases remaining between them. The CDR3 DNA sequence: TGTGCCAGCAGCTTAGAGATAGGGAGGAATCAGCCCCAGCATTTT. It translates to CASSLEIGRNQPQHF.

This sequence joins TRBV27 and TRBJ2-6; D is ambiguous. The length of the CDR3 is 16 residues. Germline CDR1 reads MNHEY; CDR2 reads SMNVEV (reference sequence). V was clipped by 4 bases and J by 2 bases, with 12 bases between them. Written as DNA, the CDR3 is TGTGCCAGCAGTTCCCCACGTCATGCTGGGGCCAACGTCCTGACTTTC. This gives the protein CASSSPRHAGANVLTF.

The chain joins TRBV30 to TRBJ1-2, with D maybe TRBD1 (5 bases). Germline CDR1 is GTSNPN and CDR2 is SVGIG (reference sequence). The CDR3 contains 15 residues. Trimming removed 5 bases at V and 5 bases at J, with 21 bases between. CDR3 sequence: CAWHLRDATRYGYTF. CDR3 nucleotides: TGTGCCTGGCACTTAAGGGACGCCACCCGGTATGGCTACACCTTC.

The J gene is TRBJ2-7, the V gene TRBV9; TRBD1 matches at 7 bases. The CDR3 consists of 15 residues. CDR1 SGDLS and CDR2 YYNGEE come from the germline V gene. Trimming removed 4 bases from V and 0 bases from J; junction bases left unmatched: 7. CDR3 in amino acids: CASSPRTGTSYEQYF. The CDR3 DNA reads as TGTGCCAGCAGCCCTAGGACAGGCACCTCCTACGAGCAGTACTTC. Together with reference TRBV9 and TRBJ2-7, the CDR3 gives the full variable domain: DSGVTQTPKHLITATGQRVTLRCSPRSGDLSVYWYQQSLDQGLQFLIQYYNGEERAKGNILERFSAQQFPDLHSELNLSSLELGDSALYFCASSPRTGTSYEQYFGPGTRLTVT.

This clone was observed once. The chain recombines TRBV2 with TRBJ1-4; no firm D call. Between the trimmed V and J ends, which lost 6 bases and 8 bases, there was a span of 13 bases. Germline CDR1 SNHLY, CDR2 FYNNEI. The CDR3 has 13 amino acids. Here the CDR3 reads CASRETQREKLFF. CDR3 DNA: TGTGCCAGCAGGGAGACGCAAAGGGAAAAACTGTTTTTT.

CDR3 nucleotide sequence: TGTGCCAGCGGACAGGCGGGGACCACTGAAGCTTTCTTT. It encodes CASGQAGTTEAFF. The genes are TRBV19 and TRBJ1-1; 7 nucleotides line up with TRBD1. Germline CDR1 reads LNHDA; CDR2 reads SQIVND (reference sequence). This CDR3 comprises 13 residues. Germline trimming cut 9 bases from V and 4 bases from J; bases unmatched to any gene: 8.

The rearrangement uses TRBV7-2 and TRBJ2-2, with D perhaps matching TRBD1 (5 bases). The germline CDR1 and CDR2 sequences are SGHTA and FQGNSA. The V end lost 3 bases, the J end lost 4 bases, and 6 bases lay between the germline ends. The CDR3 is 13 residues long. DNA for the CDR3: TGTGCCAGCAGCTTTAGGGGCACCGGGGAGCTGTTTTTT. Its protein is CASSFRGTGELFF. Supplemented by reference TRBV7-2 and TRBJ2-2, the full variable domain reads GAGVSQSPSNKVTEKGKDVELRCDPISGHTALYWYRQSLGQGLEFLIYFQGNSAPDKSGLPSDRFSAERTGGSVSTLTIQRTQQEDSAVYLCASSFRGTGELFFGEGSRLTVL.

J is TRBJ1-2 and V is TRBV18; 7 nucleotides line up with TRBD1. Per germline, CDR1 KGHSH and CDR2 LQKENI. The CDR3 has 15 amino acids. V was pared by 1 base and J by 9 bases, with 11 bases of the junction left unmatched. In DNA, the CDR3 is TGTGCCAGCTCACCACTTGGAGGACAGGTGTTCAGCTACACCTTC. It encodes CASSPLGGQVFSYTF.

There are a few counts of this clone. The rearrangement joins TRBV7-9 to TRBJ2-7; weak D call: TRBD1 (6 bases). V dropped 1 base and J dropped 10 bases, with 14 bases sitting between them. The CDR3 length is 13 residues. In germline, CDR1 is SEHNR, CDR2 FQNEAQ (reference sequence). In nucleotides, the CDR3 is TGTGCCAGCAGCTTAGGGATGGGGGCCCATCAGTACTTC. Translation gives CASSLGMGAHQYF.

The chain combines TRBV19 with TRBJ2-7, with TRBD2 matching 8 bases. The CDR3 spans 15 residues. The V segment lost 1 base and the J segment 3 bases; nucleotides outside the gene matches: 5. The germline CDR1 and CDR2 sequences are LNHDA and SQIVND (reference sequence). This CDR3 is CASSIAGGPLYEQYF. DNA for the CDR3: TGTGCCAGTAGTATAGCGGGAGGGCCACTCTACGAGCAGTACTTC.

The CDR3 bases are TGTGCCACCAAACCCTTCATAATTGCAGGGACTAGGGCTCGTGGAAACACCATATATTTT. It translates to CATKPFIIAGTRARGNTIYF. The V call is TRBV15, the J call TRBJ1-3; D is perhaps TRBD1 (5 bases). Trimming left V 7 bases short and J 3 bases short, with 31 bases between. The CDR3 consists of 20 residues. Per the germline V gene, CDR1 is LNHNV and CDR2 is YYDKDF (reference sequence).

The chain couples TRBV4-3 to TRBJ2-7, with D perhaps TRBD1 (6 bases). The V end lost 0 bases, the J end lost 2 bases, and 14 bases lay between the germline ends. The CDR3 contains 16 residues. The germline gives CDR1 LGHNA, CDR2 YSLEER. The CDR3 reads CASSQEPAQGTYEQYF. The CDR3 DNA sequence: TGCGCCAGCAGCCAAGAACCCGCCCAGGGGACCTACGAGCAGTACTTC.

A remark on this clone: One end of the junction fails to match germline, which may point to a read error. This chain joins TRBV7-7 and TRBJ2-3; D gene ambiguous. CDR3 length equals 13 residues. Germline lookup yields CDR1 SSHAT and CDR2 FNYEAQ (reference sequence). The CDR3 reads CASSLEYDGTQYF. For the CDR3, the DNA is TGTGCTAGCAGCTTAGAGTACGATGGTACGCAGTATTTT.